This entry features one T cell receptor beta chain sequence. Its specificity is not known. Genes and germline are mouse. The observed sequence ends 1 residue before the CDR3 terminus, with the missing tail filled in from the germline J gene. Trimming left V 0 bases short and J 8 bases short, with 9 bases between. The CDR3 runs 13 residues. Germline-derived CDR1 and CDR2 are SGHSA and FRNQAP. Profiled with immunoSEQ multiplex PCR; TCRdb holds only in-frame clones, not every one. The table records around 7,000 clones, 45% to 65% of them present only once. These data come from a study of tissue T cells after allogeneic stem cell transplantation. General study results and limits: Anatomically similar tissues had similar TCR repertoires within each patient. Sampling depth was limited, and the cohort was small and clinically varied. Shared clones across patients were few; motif clustering revealed tissue-specific shared signatures.

Time point described: mouse harvest day 7 after allogeneic transplant. Each mouse received 10^7 T-cell-depleted marrow cells plus 10^6 splenic CD5+ T cells by tail vein. This mouse GVHD model was MHC-mismatched B6 to BALB/c, profiled day 7 or 14. Sequencing was carried out using lymph node tissue. The source is a female BALB/c mouse given C57BL/6 T cells with graft-versus-host disease after an allogeneic hematopoietic cell transplant. The rearrangement joins TRBV16 to TRBJ2-4; no definite D call. The CDR3 DNA, read in part, is TGTGCAAGCAGCTTAGATCCTTACGGCACCTTGTAC. Protein sequence: CASSLDPYGTLY. The CDR3 in full is CASSLDPYGTLYF. Based on the CDR3 plus reference TRBV16 and TRBJ2-4, the full variable domain is NAGVIQTPRHKVTGKGQEATLWCEPISGHSAVFWYRQTIVQGLEFLTYFRNQAPIDDSGMPKERFSAQMPNQSHSTLKIQSTQPQDSAVYLCASSLDPYGTLYFGAGTRLSVL.